Each of the 2 T cell receptor beta chains below was sequenced from the same sample in a study of shared clonotypes between healthy human individuals. Measured with immunoSEQ multiplex PCR; TCRdb has only the in-frame clones, and not every one. Altogether roughly 2.6 million clones are present, approximately 92% being singletons, with the ten largest covering roughly 0.13%. The sample comprised naive CD4+ T cells sorted from blood. The subset: CD45RA+ positively selected. The receptors here all came from a young man in good health.

A remark on this clone: The same CDR3 is also encoded by other DNA sequences in this sample. The rearrangement joins TRBV6-6 to TRBJ2-7; weak D call: TRBD1 (5 bases). CDR3 length: 11 residues. V lost 6 bases and J 7 bases, leaving 10 bases between the germline ends. The germline V gene has CDR1 MNHNY and CDR2 SVGAGI (reference sequence). CDR3 amino acids: CASSQGGEQYF. CDR3 DNA sequence: TGTGCCAGCAGCCAGGGTGGAGAGCAGTACTTC.

This chain links TRBV10-3 with TRBJ2-5, with 7 bases fitting TRBD1. This CDR3 has 14 amino acids. Germline V gene lookup returns CDR1 ENHRY and CDR2 SYGVKD. V lost 8 bases to trimming and J lost 3 bases; unmatched junction nucleotides: 9. This CDR3 is CAIGETGLEETQYF. The CDR3 nucleotides are TGTGCCATCGGCGAGACAGGGTTAGAAGAGACCCAGTACTTC.